A single sample is the source of the 30 T cell receptor beta chains below, sequenced in a study of T cells in Graves' hyperthyroidism and ophthalmopathy. Template material for amplifying TCR beta CDR3 regions consisted of RNA transcripts. The TCR CDR3 first-round RT-PCR relied on the HTBI primer set. Via MiXCR, TCRdb re-called the multiplex PCR reads, giving one row per CDR3 protein. The sample includes a few hundred thousand distinct CDR3 sequences, under 20% of them seen just once. Sequenced sample: blood. These receptors were obtained from a woman under 30 with Graves' ophthalmopathy.

V is TRBV9 and J is TRBJ2-5; D remains ambiguous. The CDR3 is made up of 13 amino acids. Looked up from germline, CDR1 is SGDLS and CDR2 is YYNGEE. With 0 bases removed from V and 7 bases from J, the gap between germline ends came to 10 bases. The CDR3 DNA follows: TGTGCCAGCAGCGTAGACAGTGGTGGGACCCAGTACTTC. Its translation: CASSVDSGGTQYF.

As concerns this clonotype: A much more abundant neighbour one base away suggests this may be a read error. The chain combines TRBV12-3 or TRBV12-4 with TRBJ2-1, with D possibly matching TRBD1 (5 bases). This CDR3 has 13 residues. Written as DNA, the CDR3 is TGTGCCAGCAGTTTAGAGGGGCGAGATGAGCACTTCTTC. It is translated as CASSLEGRDEHFF.

This clonotype was counted once. CDR3 sequence reads: CAWSMGDNTYEQYF. The CDR3 nucleotides are TGTGCCTGGAGTATGGGGGACAACACCTACGAGCAGTACTTC. V and J are TRBV30 and TRBJ2-7; tentatively, D is TRBD1 (6 bases). Germline V gene data show CDR1 as GTSNPN and CDR2 as SVGIG (reference sequence). Trimming took off 2 bases at V and 2 bases at J, with 13 bases between the two ends. The CDR3 consists of 14 residues.

This clonotype appeared many times. V gene TRBV7-3 combines with J gene TRBJ2-1; 14 bases are a match to TRBD2. Germline lookup yields CDR1 SGHTA and CDR2 FQGTGA. This CDR3 region has 16 residues. J was trimmed by 6 bases and V by 4 bases; bases with no gene match: 5. The chain's CDR3 is CASSSRLAGGLNEQFF. As DNA, the CDR3 is TGTGCCAGCAGCTCTCGACTAGCGGGGGGGCTCAATGAGCAGTTCTTC.

This clonotype was observed a few times. The chain joins TRBV9 to TRBJ2-5, with a weak D call TRBD2 (5 bases). The germline V and J ends were trimmed by 0 bases and 1 base, with 13 bases remaining between them. CDR1 SGDLS and CDR2 YYNGEE come from the germline V gene. There are 16 residues in the CDR3. CDR3: CASSVGFRGGQETQYF. The CDR3 bases are TGTGCCAGCAGCGTAGGCTTCAGAGGAGGCCAAGAGACCCAGTACTTC.

The rearrangement links TRBV15 to TRBJ2-2, with D maybe TRBD1 (5 bases). CDR1 is LNHNV and CDR2 is YYDKDF in the germline V gene (reference sequence). V lost 0 bases, J lost 5 bases, and 16 bases lay in between. The CDR3 runs to 17 residues. CDR3 DNA: TGTGCCACCAGCAGAGACCGGACAAGTCCCAGGACCGGGGAGCTGTTTTTT. Its protein is CATSRDRTSPRTGELFF.

This clonotype was found many times. The V call is TRBV2, the J call TRBJ1-2; 8 positions agree with TRBD1. The CDR3 totals 13 residues. CDR1 and CDR2 (germline): SNHLY, FYNNEI. V was pared by 5 bases and J by 8 bases, with 7 bases of the junction left unmatched. DNA for the CDR3: TGTGCCAGCAGTATCACAGGGGGAGGGGGCTACACCTTC. Translation: CASSITGGGGYTF.

The table lists this clonotype with a few counts. The chain employs TRBV20-1 and TRBJ1-1, with D hard to call. The CDR3 covers 14 residues. V was trimmed by 0 bases and J by 0 bases, leaving 8 bases between them. The germline gives CDR1 DFQATT, CDR2 SNEGSKA (reference sequence). The CDR3 DNA follows: TGCAGTGCTAGAGATATTGGTCTGAACACTGAAGCTTTCTTT. It codes for CSARDIGLNTEAFF.

The chain recombines TRBV20-1 with TRBJ2-7; D is uncertain. V shed 2 bases and J shed 7 bases, with 15 bases lying between them. The CDR3 contains 13 residues. Germline assignment: CDR1 DFQATT and CDR2 SNEGSKA (reference sequence). This CDR3 reads CSARSPQSREQYF. The CDR3 nucleotides are TGCAGTGCTAGATCCCCGCAGTCTAGGGAGCAGTACTTC.

The chain joins TRBV6-2 or TRBV6-3 to TRBJ1-2, with D unclear. This CDR3 contains 16 residues. In germline, CDR1 is MNHEY, CDR2 SVGEGT. V was cut by 5 bases and J by 4 bases, with 20 bases left in between. DNA of the CDR3: TGTGCCAGCAGTGGAGAAACTTCGGGGAGGAGCTATGGCTACACCTTC. Protein sequence: CASSGETSGRSYGYTF.

The DNA for the CDR3 is TGTGCCAGCAGCGCAGGCCCCTCCTCGGCAACTAACTATGGCTACACCTTC. Its translation is CASSAGPSSATNYGYTF. The chain is built from TRBV9 and TRBJ1-2; D remains unclear. This CDR3 spans 17 amino acids. The germline CDR1 and CDR2 sequences are SGDLS and YYNGEE. V lost 3 bases and J 0 bases, leaving 18 bases between the germline ends.

This clonotype appeared many times. The chain has TRBV18 and TRBJ2-1; TRBD2 agrees at 7 bases. The germline gives CDR1 KGHSH, CDR2 LQKENI. The junction had 2 bases not matched to a gene; V was cut back by 2 bases and J by 4 bases. This CDR3 contains 14 residues. CDR3 DNA sequence: TGTGCCAGCTCACCAGGGACTACATACAATGAGCAGTTCTTC. As protein: CASSPGTTYNEQFF.

This clonotype came up many times. The chain links TRBV2 to TRBJ2-2; tentatively, D is TRBD2 (6 bases). The CDR3 is made up of 16 amino acids. Trimming shortened V by 5 bases and J by 6 bases, and 19 bases separated the two germline ends. Per the germline V gene, CDR1 is SNHLY and CDR2 is FYNNEI. The CDR3 is CASSPPPGKRAGELFF. CDR3 coding DNA: TGTGCCAGCAGTCCCCCCCCTGGCAAGCGGGCCGGGGAGCTGTTTTTT.

This clonotype came up a few times. This chain links TRBV28 with TRBJ1-4, with TRBD1 as a possible D gene (6 bases). The V end lost 6 bases, the J end lost 7 bases, and 15 bases lay between the germline ends. The germline V gene has CDR1 MDHEN and CDR2 SYDVKM. CDR3 length: 14 amino acids. CDR3 coding DNA: TGTGCCAGCAGCCCTCACAGGGAAAGTGAAAAACTGTTTTTT. It encodes CASSPHRESEKLFF.

This clonotype has at least ten counts. The chain combines TRBV30 with TRBJ1-5; maybe TRBD1 (6 bases). The length of the CDR3 is 15 residues. Germline V lookup: CDR1 GTSNPN, CDR2 SVGIG (reference sequence). Trimming pared 2 bases from V and 4 bases from J, leaving 15 bases between. The CDR3 DNA reads as TGTGCCTGGAGTTACGGACAGTGGGGGAATCAGCCCCAGCATTTT. Its protein product is CAWSYGQWGNQPQHF. Using reference TRBV30 and TRBJ1-5 for the parts outside the CDR3, the full variable domain is SQTIHQWPATLVQPVGSPLSLECTVEGTSNPNLYWYRQAAGRGLQLLFYSVGIGQISSEVPQNLSASRPQDRQFILSSKKLLLSDSGFYLCAWSYGQWGNQPQHFGDGTRLSIL.

Only a few counts were recorded for this clonotype. This chain connects TRBV19 to TRBJ2-1; 7 positions agree with TRBD2. V gave up 6 bases and J gave up 7 bases; unmatched junction bases: 12. The V gene's germline CDR1 is LNHDA and CDR2 SQIVND (reference sequence). This CDR3 region has 15 residues. The CDR3 nucleotides are TGTGCCAGTAGACCGGCGGGAGTGTCCATAAATGAGCAGTTCTTC. It codes for CASRPAGVSINEQFF.

This clonotype was observed a few times. This chain links TRBV6-1 with TRBJ2-7; TRBD1 matches at 8 bases. The CDR3 is 13 residues long. The germline CDR1 and CDR2 sequences are MNHNS and SASEGT. With 8 bases clipped from V and 8 bases from J, the junction kept 11 bases outside the gene matches. This CDR3 reads CASGGQEPSKQYF. The CDR3 DNA sequence: TGTGCCAGCGGGGGACAGGAGCCCTCCAAGCAGTACTTC.

This clonotype has at least ten counts. The chain links TRBV20-1 to TRBJ2-7; D is undetermined. The V and J ends lost 3 bases and 5 bases respectively, with 5 bases between them. Per the germline V gene, CDR1 is DFQATT and CDR2 is SNEGSKA (reference sequence). This CDR3 spans 10 amino acids. CDR3 nucleotide sequence: TGCAGTGCTAGTATCCACGAGCAGTACTTC. Its protein product is CSASIHEQYF.

V gene TRBV12-5 combines with J gene TRBJ2-3; 9 bases line up with TRBD2. Looked up from germline, CDR1 is LGHNT and CDR2 is FRNRAP. CDR3 length: 16 amino acids. The J segment lost 5 bases and the V segment lost 0 bases, leaving 6 bases of the junction unmatched. CDR3 DNA: TGTGCTAGTGGTTTGGTACCTGGCGGGAGGGAAGATACGCAGTATTTT. This encodes CASGLVPGGREDTQYF.

J is TRBJ2-1 and V is TRBV20-1, with 8 bases matching TRBD2. The V gene end was trimmed by 0 bases and the J gene end by 5 bases; junction bases not matched to a gene: 6. CDR1 and CDR2 from the germline V gene are DFQATT and SNEGSKA (reference sequence). The CDR3 is 15 amino acids. The CDR3 coding sequence is TGCAGTGCTAGAGATTACGAGCGGGAGAACAATGAGCAGTTCTTC. Translation: CSARDYERENNEQFF.

This clonotype was seen many times. The chain joins TRBV11-3 to TRBJ2-7; tentative D call: TRBD2 (5 bases). Trimming took off 4 bases at V and 6 bases at J, with 13 bases between the two ends. This CDR3 comprises 13 residues. The germline gives CDR1 SGHNT, CDR2 YENEEA. For the CDR3, the DNA is TGTGCCAGCAGCTCCGAGTGGGCGGGCGAGCAGTACTTC. Translation gives CASSSEWAGEQYF.

This clonotype appeared many times. The chain uses TRBV5-8 and TRBJ1-1; D is unresolved. The germline V and J ends were trimmed by 4 bases and 11 bases, with 12 bases remaining between them. There are 11 residues in the CDR3. The germline CDR1 and CDR2 sequences are SGHTS and YDEGEE. CDR3 in amino acids: CASSLKEEAFF. CDR3 DNA: TGTGCCAGCAGCCTTAAGGAAGAGGCTTTCTTT.

About this clonotype itself: A much bigger clone sits one base away, suggesting this may be a read error. The rearrangement uses TRBV5-1 and TRBJ2-7; the D gene is possibly TRBD2 (6 bases). Deletions cut 0 bases from V and 8 bases from J, with 24 bases between. Germline lookup yields CDR1 SGHRS and CDR2 YFSETQ. This CDR3 has 17 amino acids. CDR3 DNA sequence: TGCGCCAGCAGCTTGGCCCTAATAGGAGGGGATAAGGACCAGCAGTACTTC. It translates to CASSLALIGGDKDQQYF. Looking up the rest from reference TRBV5-1 and TRBJ2-7 gives the full variable domain: KAGVTQTPRYLIKTRGQQVTLSCSPISGHRSVSWYQQTPGQGLQFLFEYFSETQRNKGNFPGRFSGRQFSNSRSEMNVSTLELGDSALYLCASSLALIGGDKDQQYFGPGTRLTVT.

This chain connects TRBV6-1 to TRBJ1-2, with D unclear. V lost 1 base and J 5 bases, leaving 14 bases between the germline ends. Looked up from germline, CDR1 is MNHNS and CDR2 is SASEGT. This CDR3 region has 15 residues. The chain's CDR3 is CASSEGQPSEYGYTF. CDR3 nucleotides: TGTGCCAGCAGTGAAGGACAACCCTCCGAATATGGCTACACCTTC.

There are many counts of this clonotype. The rearrangement links TRBV2 to TRBJ1-2, with D tentatively TRBD1 (5 bases). The CDR3 extends over 13 amino acids. Germline V gives CDR1 SNHLY, CDR2 FYNNEI. The V end lost 7 bases, the J end lost 6 bases, and 15 bases lay between the germline ends. The CDR3 here is CASTPGTGDGYTF. The CDR3 nucleotides are TGTGCCAGCACGCCCGGGACTGGAGATGGCTACACCTTC.

A few counts support this clonotype. CDR3 amino acids: CSVEFGTGVGYTEAFF. CDR3 DNA: TGCAGCGTTGAATTCGGGACAGGGGTTGGATACACTGAAGCTTTCTTT. The chain recombines TRBV29-1 with TRBJ1-1; 10 positions agree with TRBD1. The V segment lost 2 bases and the J segment 3 bases; nucleotides outside the gene matches: 9. Germline-derived CDR1 and CDR2 are SQVTM and ANQGSEA. CDR3 length: 16 residues.

This clonotype was counted ten times or more. This rearrangement joins TRBV6-1 to TRBJ2-7; D not resolved. The CDR3 is made up of 13 amino acids. The germline V and J ends were trimmed by 6 bases and 3 bases, with 12 bases remaining between them. Looked up from germline, CDR1 is MNHNS and CDR2 is SASEGT. The CDR3 coding sequence is TGTGCCAGCAGCACCATAAGAGTCTACGAGCAGTACTTC. Translated: CASSTIRVYEQYF.

This clonotype was seen at least ten times. The J gene is TRBJ2-4, the V gene TRBV28, with 7 bases matching TRBD1. The CDR3 totals 15 residues. The germline V gene encodes CDR1 MDHEN and CDR2 SYDVKM. The V segment lost 6 bases and the J segment 1 base; nucleotides outside the gene matches: 6. The CDR3 is CASSSTGVAKNIQYF. The CDR3 coding sequence is TGTGCCAGCAGCTCTACAGGGGTGGCCAAAAACATTCAGTACTTC.

This clonotype came up many times. The chain's CDR3 is CASGLDILSGNTEAFF. The CDR3 DNA reads TGTGCTAGTGGTTTGGACATTTTGTCCGGGAACACTGAAGCTTTCTTT. The chain recombines TRBV12-5 with TRBJ1-1, with D unclear. V lost 1 base and J lost 1, with 13 bases in between. This CDR3 spans 16 amino acids. Germline lookup yields CDR1 LGHNT and CDR2 FRNRAP.

This rearrangement joins TRBV24-1 to TRBJ1-6; D gene uncertain. Germline V gives CDR1 KGHDR, CDR2 SFDVKD. This CDR3 has 13 residues. With 0 bases removed from V and 8 bases from J, the gap between germline ends came to 4 bases. CDR3 in amino acids: CATSDLGDSPLHF. CDR3 nucleotide sequence: TGTGCCACCAGTGATTTGGGGGATTCACCCCTCCACTTT.